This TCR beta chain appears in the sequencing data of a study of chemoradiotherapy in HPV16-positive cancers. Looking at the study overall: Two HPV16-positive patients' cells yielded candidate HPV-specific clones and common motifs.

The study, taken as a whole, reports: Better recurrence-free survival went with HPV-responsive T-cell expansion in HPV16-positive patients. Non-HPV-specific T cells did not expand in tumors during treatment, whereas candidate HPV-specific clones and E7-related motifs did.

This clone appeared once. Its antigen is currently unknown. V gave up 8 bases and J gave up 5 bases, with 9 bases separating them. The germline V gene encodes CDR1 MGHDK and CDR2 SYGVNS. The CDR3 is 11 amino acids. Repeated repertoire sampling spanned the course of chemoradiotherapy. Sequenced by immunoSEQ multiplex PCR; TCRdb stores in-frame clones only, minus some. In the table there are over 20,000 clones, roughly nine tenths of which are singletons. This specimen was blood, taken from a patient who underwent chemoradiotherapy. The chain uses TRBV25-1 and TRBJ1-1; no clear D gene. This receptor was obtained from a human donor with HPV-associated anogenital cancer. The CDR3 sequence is CASALGTEAFF. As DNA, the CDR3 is TGTGCCAGCGCCCTGGGGACTGAAGCTTTCTTT.